The next 15 T cell receptor beta chains were all read from a single sample in a study of T cells in Graves' hyperthyroidism and ophthalmopathy. Authors of the study amplified TCR beta CDR3 regions from RNA transcripts. HTBI primers were used for first-round RT-PCR of the TCR CDR3. MiXCR, run by TCRdb on the multiplex PCR reads, gives a single entry per CDR3 protein. Of hundreds of thousands of distinct CDR3 sequences in the sample, under 15% were seen once. The sequenced sample was blood. These receptors were taken from a middle-aged woman with Graves' ophthalmopathy.

Many counts were recorded for this clonotype. This rearrangement joins TRBV6-1 to TRBJ2-2; 7 nucleotides agree with TRBD2. The germline gives CDR1 MNHNS, CDR2 SASEGT. The length of the CDR3 is 16 residues. The V gene end was trimmed by 5 bases and the J gene end by 5 bases; junction bases not matched to a gene: 11. The DNA for the CDR3 is TGTGCCAGCAGTCAGCGGGGATCCGTGGGAACCGGGGAGCTGTTTTTT. As protein: CASSQRGSVGTGELFF.

This clonotype was seen many times. The chain has TRBV11-2 and TRBJ2-7; tentatively, D is TRBD1 (5 bases). This CDR3 has 16 amino acids. Germline loops: CDR1 SGHAT, CDR2 FQNNGV. The ends were cut back, 1 base at V and 5 bases at J, with 18 bases in the middle. As DNA, the CDR3 is TGTGCCAGCAGCTTAGTATCCTCAGGGCTGGTGGACGAGCAGTACTTC. It codes for CASSLVSSGLVDEQYF.

This clonotype occurred a few times. A much larger clone differs from this one at a single base, so this may be a read error. CDR3 protein: CASNLGAAGGTGELFF. The CDR3, as DNA: TGTGCCAGCAATTTAGGGGCTGCGGGGGGAACCGGGGAGCTGTTTTTT. The chain uses TRBV12-3 or TRBV12-4 and TRBJ2-2; 8 nucleotides align to TRBD2. The CDR3 contains 16 residues.

The sample holds many counts of this clonotype. The V and J genes are TRBV24-1 and TRBJ1-1; no firm D call. Germline V lookup: CDR1 KGHDR, CDR2 SFDVKD. The CDR3 loop spans 14 amino acids. Trimming shortened V by 9 bases and J by 1 base, and 14 bases separated the two germline ends. The CDR3 region has the DNA TGTGCCACCTCCCATGTCACAGCGAACACTGAAGCTTTCTTT. It yields the protein CATSHVTANTEAFF.

V gene TRBV5-1 combines with J gene TRBJ2-7; tentative D call: TRBD2 (6 bases). Trimming removed 0 bases at V and 0 bases at J, with 10 bases between. Germline V CDR1 and CDR2: SGHRS, YFSETQ. The CDR3 length is 15 residues. DNA of the CDR3: TGCGCCAGCAGCTTGGCTGCGGGAACCTCCTACGAGCAGTACTTC. Translating gives CASSLAAGTSYEQYF.

This clonotype was detected a few times. J is TRBJ2-7 and V is TRBV6-2 or TRBV6-3; 9 positions agree with TRBD1. Germline V CDR1 and CDR2: MNHEY, SVGEGT. The CDR3 consists of 16 residues. V shed 2 bases, J shed 3 bases, and the junction held 8 bases outside the gene matches. Here the CDR3 DNA reads TGTGCCAGCAGTTACGGAGGACAGGGGAAGCTCTACGAGCAGTACTTC. This codes for CASSYGGQGKLYEQYF.

This clonotype was counted at least ten times. The CDR3 loop reads CAINRGSGTEAFF. As DNA, the CDR3 is TGTGCCATCAACAGGGGGTCGGGCACTGAAGCTTTCTTT. This chain links TRBV6-1 with TRBJ1-1, with 8 bases fitting TRBD1. V shed 10 bases, J shed 4 bases, and the junction held 8 bases outside the gene matches. CDR3 length: 13 residues. In germline, CDR1 is MNHNS, CDR2 SASEGT.

In its sample, this clonotype was seen a few times. The chain links TRBV7-8 to TRBJ1-5; D gene unclear. Deletions cut 2 bases from V and 3 bases from J, with 11 bases between. The length of the CDR3 is 15 residues. Germline-derived CDR1 and CDR2 are SGHVS and FQNEAQ. This CDR3 reads CASSLREVDNQPQHF. The CDR3 DNA is TGTGCCAGCAGCTTACGGGAAGTAGACAATCAGCCCCAGCATTTT.

The chain couples TRBV30 to TRBJ2-5, with D possibly being TRBD2 (6 bases). CDR1 is GTSNPN, CDR2 SVGIG, per germline (reference sequence). This CDR3 has 12 amino acids. V was pared by 0 bases and J by 7 bases, with 9 bases between. CDR3 amino acids: CAWSVGGGTQYF. The CDR3 DNA sequence: TGTGCCTGGAGTGTGGGAGGAGGGACCCAGTACTTC.

This chain uses TRBV20-1 with TRBJ1-3, with D hard to call. Looked up from germline, CDR1 is DFQATT and CDR2 is SNEGSKA (reference sequence). Between the trimmed V and J ends, which lost 5 bases and 1 base, there was a span of 12 bases. This CDR3 is 14 amino acids long. CDR3 loop: CSAQQPGSGNTIYF. The CDR3 DNA sequence: TGCAGTGCTCAGCAACCGGGGTCTGGAAACACCATATATTTT.

This clonotype was observed a handful of times. The chain employs TRBV20-1 and TRBJ2-7; D is uncertain. Germline V gene lookup returns CDR1 DFQATT and CDR2 SNEGSKA (reference sequence). The CDR3 loop spans 17 amino acids. Trimming pared 3 bases from V and 2 bases from J, leaving 23 bases between. The CDR3 nucleotides read TGCAGTGCTAGTCCAGAAATAACCCATGGTCCCACCTACGAGCAGTACTTC. Protein sequence: CSASPEITHGPTYEQYF.

The V and J genes are TRBV5-6 and TRBJ1-2, with D perhaps matching TRBD1 (5 bases). The V end was cut by 5 bases, the J end by 2 bases, with 19 bases between. The CDR3 is 16 amino acids. From germline, CDR1 is SGHDT and CDR2 YYEEEE. CDR3 bases: TGTGCCAGCAGTCTGACAGTTACGGTGGAGAACTATGGCTACACCTTC. Translation gives CASSLTVTVENYGYTF.

The V and J genes are TRBV15 and TRBJ2-5; 14 bases are shared with TRBD2. CDR3 length: 18 amino acids. The V segment lost 1 base and the J segment 5 bases; nucleotides outside the gene matches: 9. From germline, CDR1 is LNHNV and CDR2 YYDKDF (reference sequence). This chain's CDR3 is CATSRASTSGRASETQYF. The CDR3 region has the DNA TGTGCCACCAGCAGAGCCTCGACTAGCGGGAGGGCCTCTGAGACCCAGTACTTC.

V and J are TRBV7-2 and TRBJ2-7; TRBD2 is a possible D gene (5 bases). Looked up from germline, CDR1 is SGHTA and CDR2 is FQGNSA. Trimming cost V 4 bases and J 2 bases, with 12 bases left between them. This CDR3 is 14 amino acids long. CDR3 DNA sequence: TGTGCCAGCAGCTACGGGAAAACCACCTACGAGCAGTACTTC. Encoded protein: CASSYGKTTYEQYF.

A few counts support this clonotype. The chain links TRBV30 to TRBJ1-2; TRBD1 might be the D (5 bases). There are 12 residues in the CDR3. Germline assignment: CDR1 GTSNPN and CDR2 SVGIG (reference sequence). Trimming left V 5 bases short and J 6 bases short, with 13 bases between. The CDR3 nucleotides are TGTGCCTGGGGACATGGGCTAGATGGCTACACCTTC. Translation gives CAWGHGLDGYTF.